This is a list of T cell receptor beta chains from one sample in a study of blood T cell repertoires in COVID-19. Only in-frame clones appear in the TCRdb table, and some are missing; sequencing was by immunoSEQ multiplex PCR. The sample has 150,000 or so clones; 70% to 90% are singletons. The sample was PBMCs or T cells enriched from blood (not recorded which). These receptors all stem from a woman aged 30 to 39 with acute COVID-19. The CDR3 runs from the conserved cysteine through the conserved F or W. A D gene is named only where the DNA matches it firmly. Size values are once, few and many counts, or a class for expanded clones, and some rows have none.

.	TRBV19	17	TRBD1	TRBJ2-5	CASSILGQGPSQETQYF	TGTGCCAGTAGTATCCTGGGACAGGGCCCATCCCAAGAGACCCAGTACTTC
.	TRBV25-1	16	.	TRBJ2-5	CASSEVERKLQETQYF	TGTGCCAGCAGTGAAGTCGAGCGGAAGCTCCAAGAGACCCAGTACTTC
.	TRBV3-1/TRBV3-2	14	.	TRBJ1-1	CASSPLGWNTEAFF	TGTGCCAGCAGCCCCCTAGGCTGGAACACTGAAGCTTTCTTT
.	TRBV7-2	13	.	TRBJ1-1	CASSGSGLYEAFF	TGTGCCAGCAGCGGATCTGGGCTCTATGAAGCTTTCTTT
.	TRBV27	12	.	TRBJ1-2	CASSRGASGYTF	TGTGCCAGCAGCCGCGGGGCTAGTGGCTACACCTTC
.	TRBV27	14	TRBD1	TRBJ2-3	CASSSTGSTDTQYF	TGTGCCAGCAGTTCGACAGGGTCCACAGATACGCAGTATTTT
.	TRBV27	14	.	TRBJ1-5	CASSFVVSNQPQHF	TGTGCCAGCAGTTTTGTAGTTAGCAATCAGCCCCAGCATTTT
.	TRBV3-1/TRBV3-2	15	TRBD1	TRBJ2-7	CASSQTGTGEDEQYF	TGTGCCAGCAGCCAAACAGGGACAGGGGAAGACGAGCAGTACTTC
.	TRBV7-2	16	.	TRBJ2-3	CASSASQRIITDTQYF	TGTGCCAGCAGCGCCAGCCAGCGGATAATCACAGATACGCAGTATTTT
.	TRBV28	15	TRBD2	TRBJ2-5	CASSLGTAGLGTQYF	TGTGCCAGCAGTTTAGGGACGGCCGGACTAGGGACCCAGTACTTC
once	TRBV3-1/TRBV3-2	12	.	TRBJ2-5	CASQTGQETQYF	TGTGCCAGTCAGACAGGTCAAGAGACCCAGTACTTC
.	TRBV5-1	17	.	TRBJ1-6	CASSLAMVQGANSPLHF	TGCGCCAGCAGCTTGGCTATGGTACAGGGCGCGAATTCACCCCTCCACTTT
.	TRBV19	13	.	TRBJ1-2	CASSMAVYYGYTF	TGTGCCAGTAGTATGGCGGTCTACTATGGCTACACCTTC
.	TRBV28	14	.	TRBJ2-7	CASTLDSVAYEQYF	TGTGCCAGCACGTTGGACAGTGTTGCCTACGAGCAGTACTTC
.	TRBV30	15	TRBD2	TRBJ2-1	CAWSRGTSGYNEQFF	TGTGCCTGGAGTAGAGGGACTAGCGGTTACAATGAGCAGTTCTTC
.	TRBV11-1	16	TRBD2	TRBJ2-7	CASSLATSGRADEQYF	TGTGCCAGCAGCTTAGCGACTAGCGGGAGGGCCGACGAGCAGTACTTC
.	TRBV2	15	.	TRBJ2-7	CASSDPGSSSYEQYF	TGTGCCAGCAGTGATCCGGGTTCAAGCTCCTACGAGCAGTACTTC
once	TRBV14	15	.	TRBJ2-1	CASSQFLRTYNEQFF	TGTGCCAGCAGCCAGTTCCTCAGAACCTACAATGAGCAGTTCTTC
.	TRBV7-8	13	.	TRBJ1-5	CASRRGSNQPQHF	TGTGCCAGCCGGAGAGGTAGCAATCAGCCCCAGCATTTT
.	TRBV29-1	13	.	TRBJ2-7	CSVGRRDTFEQYF	TGCAGCGTTGGAAGAAGGGACACCTTCGAGCAGTACTTC
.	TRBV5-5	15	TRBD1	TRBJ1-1	CASSPHQGAGTEAFF	TGTGCCAGCAGCCCCCACCAGGGGGCGGGTACTGAAGCTTTCTTT
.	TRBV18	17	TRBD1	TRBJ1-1	CASSLSTPGTANTEAFF	TGTGCCAGCTCACTCAGCACCCCCGGGACAGCGAACACTGAAGCTTTCTTT
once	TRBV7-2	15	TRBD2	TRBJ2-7	CASSLYNGRRGEQYF	TGTGCCAGCAGCTTATATAACGGGAGGAGAGGCGAGCAGTACTTC
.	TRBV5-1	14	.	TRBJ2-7	CASSLTGSLVEQYF	TGCGCCAGCAGCTTGACCGGGAGTTTGGTCGAGCAGTACTTC
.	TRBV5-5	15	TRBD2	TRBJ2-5	CASSTAGLEGETQYF	TGTGCCAGCAGCACCGCGGGACTAGAAGGGGAGACCCAGTACTTC
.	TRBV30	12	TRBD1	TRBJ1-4	CAHGTGREKLFF	TGTGCCCACGGGACAGGGAGGGAAAAACTGTTTTTT
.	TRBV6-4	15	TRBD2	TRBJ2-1	CASSGKAGGDNEQFF	TGTGCCAGCAGTGGAAAAGCGGGAGGGGACAATGAGCAGTTCTTC
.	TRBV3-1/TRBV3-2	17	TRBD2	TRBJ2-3	CASSTTSGTLRTDTQYF	TGTGCCAGCAGCACGACTAGCGGGACCCTCCGCACAGATACGCAGTATTTT
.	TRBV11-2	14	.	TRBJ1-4	CASNVGQINEKLFF	TGTGCCAGCAACGTCGGACAGATTAATGAAAAACTGTTTTTT
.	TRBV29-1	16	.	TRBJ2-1	CSVEDWRLDAYNEQFF	TGCAGCGTTGAAGATTGGCGACTCGATGCCTACAATGAGCAGTTCTTC
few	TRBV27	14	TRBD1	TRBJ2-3	CASSLTGGTDTQYF	TGTGCCAGCAGTTTGACAGGGGGCACAGATACGCAGTATTTT
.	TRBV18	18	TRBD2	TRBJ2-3	CASSPIFLAGGFTDTQYF	TGTGCCAGCTCACCTATCTTTCTAGCGGGAGGGTTCACAGATACGCAGTATTTT
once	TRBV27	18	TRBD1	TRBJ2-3	CASSLVPKGQGVTDTQYF	TGTGCCAGCAGTTTAGTCCCTAAAGGACAGGGGGTCACAGATACGCAGTATTTT
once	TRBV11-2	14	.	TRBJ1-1	CASSWGGFDTEAFF	TGTGCCAGCAGCTGGGGGGGATTCGATACTGAAGCTTTCTTT
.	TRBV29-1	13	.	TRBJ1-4	CSVDEGANEKLFF	TGCAGCGTTGACGAGGGGGCTAATGAAAAACTGTTTTTT
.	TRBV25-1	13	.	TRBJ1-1	CASSKNTNTEAFF	TGTGCCAGCAGTAAAAATACAAACACTGAAGCTTTCTTT
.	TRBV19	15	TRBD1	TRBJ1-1	CASRPTGVVSTEAFF	TGTGCCAGTAGGCCAACAGGGGTCGTCAGCACTGAAGCTTTCTTT
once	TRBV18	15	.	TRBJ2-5	CASSPRPTGRETQYF	TGTGCCAGCTCACCACGACCAACAGGGCGAGAGACCCAGTACTTC
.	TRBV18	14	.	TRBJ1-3	CASSRQGTGNTIYF	TGTGCCAGCTCACGTCAGGGAACTGGAAACACCATATATTTT
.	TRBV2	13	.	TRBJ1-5	CASSEREGQPQHF	TGTGCCAGCAGTGAAAGGGAGGGGCAGCCCCAGCATTTT
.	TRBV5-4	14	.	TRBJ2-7	CASSSREPPYEQYF	TGTGCCAGCAGCTCCCGGGAGCCACCCTACGAGCAGTACTTC
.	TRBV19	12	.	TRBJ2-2	CASTVNTGELFF	TGTGCCAGTACCGTGAACACCGGGGAGCTGTTTTTT
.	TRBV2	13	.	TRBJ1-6	CASSSQYNSPLHF	TGTGCCAGCAGTTCGCAGTATAATTCACCCCTCCACTTT
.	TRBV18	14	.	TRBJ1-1	CASSPRDSNTEAFF	TGTGCCAGCTCACCACGCGATTCGAACACTGAAGCTTTCTTT
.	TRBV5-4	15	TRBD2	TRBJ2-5	CASSATSGVLETQYF	TGTGCCAGCAGCGCGACTAGCGGGGTGCTGGAGACCCAGTACTTC
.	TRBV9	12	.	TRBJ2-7	CASSPGAYEQYF	TGTGCCAGCAGCCCCGGAGCGTACGAGCAGTACTTC
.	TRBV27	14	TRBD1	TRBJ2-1	CASPDRTPDNEQFF	TGTGCCAGCCCGGACAGGACCCCCGACAATGAGCAGTTCTTC
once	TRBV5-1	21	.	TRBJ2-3	CASSSSPGVSEENFNRDTQYF	TGCGCCAGCAGCTCCTCCCCAGGGGTTAGCGAGGAAAACTTTAATCGGGATACGCAGTATTTT
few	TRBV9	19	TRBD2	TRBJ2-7	CASSVAGGIAGEYGYEQYF	TGTGCCAGCAGCGTAGCAGGGGGAATAGCGGGAGAATATGGCTACGAGCAGTACTTC
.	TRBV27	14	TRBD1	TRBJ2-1	CASSLDRSYNEQFF	TGTGCCAGCAGTTTGGACAGGTCCTACAATGAGCAGTTCTTC